Below, one T cell receptor beta chain is given with its context. This sample was taken from a study of blood T cell repertoires in COVID-19. Across the whole study: Samples came from the United States, Italy and Spain, spanning acute and convalescent COVID-19.

Authors' methods: Nucleated cell number was recorded as an estimate derived from reference gene primer amplification. Repertoires were generated with immunoSEQ multiplex PCR, while TCRdb's copy carries only in-frame clones and drops some. That table supplies the V and J calls and clone size; D and trimming were determined from the DNA. Among about 480,000 clones listed, more than 85% were seen once. This CDR3 has 15 amino acids. Germline V lookup: CDR1 SGHKS, CDR2 YYEKEE (reference sequence). V shed 0 bases and J 9 bases; nucleotides not matched to a gene: 5. This chain links TRBV5-5 with TRBJ2-1; 11 bases agree with TRBD2. This receptor was identified in a woman in her 30s with acute or convalescent COVID-19. Sequenced sample: peripheral blood. The CDR3 region has the DNA TGTGCCAGCAGCTTGGATCTAGCGGGGGGAGGTGAGCAGTTCTTC. Translating it yields CASSLDLAGGGEQFF.